The 16 T cell receptor beta chains below all came from one sample that was sequenced in a study of a mutant IDH1 vaccine in newly diagnosed glioma. No antigen has been identified for these receptors. Time point denoted: week 35, safety follow-up. The study gave 300 ug of mutant IDH1 20-mer peptide per vaccine dose, with topical imiquimod. Only in-frame clones appear in the TCRdb table, and some are missing; sequencing was by immunoSEQ multiplex PCR. Here the sample spans tens of thousands of clones, 75% to 85% being singletons. The input for sequencing was PBMCs, taken from a glioma patient whose treatment included an IDH1 peptide vaccine. Receptors originate from a man aged 35-49 years with glioma.

The V and J genes are TRBV7-6 and TRBJ1-6; D call uncertain. The CDR3 length is 13 residues. Germline V gene lookup returns CDR1 SGHVS and CDR2 FNYEAQ. Between the trimmed V and J ends, which lost 3 bases and 3 bases, there was a span of 3 bases. This chain's CDR3 is CASSLDYNSPLHF. Here the CDR3 DNA reads TGTGCCAGCAGCTTGGACTATAATTCACCCCTCCACTTT.

V is TRBV25-1 and J is TRBJ2-1, with TRBD2 identical over 14 bases. V trimming: 3 bases; J trimming: 8 bases; junction bases outside the gene matches: 9. CDR1 and CDR2 from the germline V gene are MGHDK and SYGVNS. This CDR3 spans 17 amino acids. CDR3: CASSDRLAGGPVYEQFF. CDR3 nucleotide sequence: TGTGCCAGCAGTGATCGACTAGCGGGAGGGCCGGTCTATGAGCAGTTCTTC.

V is TRBV5-4 and J is TRBJ2-7, with 7 bases fitting TRBD2. J lost 6 bases, V lost 3 bases, and 9 bases had no gene match. Looked up from germline, CDR1 is SGHNT and CDR2 is YYREEE (reference sequence). The CDR3 covers 14 residues. The CDR3 DNA reads TGTGCCAGCAGCTCGGGAGGCGGACGTTCCGAGCAGTACTTC. This gives the protein CASSSGGGRSEQYF.

V usage is TRBV25-1 and J usage is TRBJ2-1; D is unclear. CDR1 is MGHDK, CDR2 SYGVNS, per germline. Trimming cost V 0 bases and J 6 bases, with 0 bases left between them. The length of the CDR3 is 11 residues. Here the CDR3 reads CASSEYNEQFF. The CDR3 DNA follows: TGTGCCAGCAGTGAATACAATGAGCAGTTCTTC.

The rearrangement links TRBV10-3 to TRBJ2-7; 8 bases map to TRBD2. The V segment lost 1 base and the J segment 2 bases; nucleotides outside the gene matches: 7. The V gene's germline CDR1 is ENHRY and CDR2 SYGVKD. This CDR3 comprises 16 residues. The CDR3 here is CAISEYSGTRAYEQYF. The CDR3 nucleotides are TGTGCCATCAGTGAGTATAGCGGGACGAGAGCCTACGAGCAGTACTTC.

The V call is TRBV7-8, the J call TRBJ2-1, with TRBD2 matching over 8 bases. Germline values: CDR1 SGHVS, CDR2 FQNEAQ. The CDR3 extends over 13 amino acids. V shed 5 bases and J 9 bases; nucleotides not matched to a gene: 6. CDR3 residues: CASSPRTSTEQFF. The CDR3 region has the DNA TGTGCCAGCAGCCCCCGGACTAGCACTGAGCAGTTCTTC.

The gene calls are TRBV6-4 and TRBJ2-3; 12 bases line up with TRBD2. The junction had 4 bases not matched to a gene; V was cut back by 6 bases and J by 3 bases. The CDR3 runs 15 residues. CDR1 is MRHNA and CDR2 is SNTAGT in the germline V gene. The DNA of the CDR3 is TGTGCCAGCAGCACTAGCGGGGGGTCGACAGATACGCAGTATTTT. As protein: CASSTSGGSTDTQYF.

This chain links TRBV27 with TRBJ2-7, with 8 positions matching TRBD2. V gave up 9 bases and J gave up 3 bases; unmatched junction bases: 16. Germline V gene lookup returns CDR1 MNHEY and CDR2 SMNVEV (reference sequence). The CDR3 is 16 amino acids. For the CDR3, the DNA is TGTGCCAGTCGGCTAAGCGGGAGCGACCTAGGCTACGAGCAGTACTTC. It specifies CASRLSGSDLGYEQYF.

The chain carries TRBV19 and TRBJ2-6, with 7 nucleotides matching TRBD2. The length of the CDR3 is 18 residues. CDR1 and CDR2 from the germline V gene are LNHDA and SQIVND (reference sequence). V shed 3 bases and J 0 bases; nucleotides not matched to a gene: 8. DNA for the CDR3: TGTGCCAGTAGTATTGGTGCGGGAGTCCCCTCTGGGGCCAACGTCCTGACTTTC. Translated: CASSIGAGVPSGANVLTF. Looking up the rest from reference TRBV19 and TRBJ2-6 gives the full variable domain: DGGITQSPKYLFRKEGQNVTLSCEQNLNHDAMYWYRQDPGQGLRLIYYSQIVNDFQKGDIAEGYSVSREKKESFPLTVTSAQKNPTAFYLCASSIGAGVPSGANVLTFGAGSRLTVL.

The CDR3: CASSEGLTSGGADTQYF. The CDR3 DNA sequence: TGTGCCAGCAGTGAGGGCCTCACTAGCGGGGGCGCAGATACGCAGTATTTT. This chain uses TRBV2 with TRBJ2-3, with 11 bases identical to TRBD2. With 3 bases clipped from V and 4 bases from J, the junction kept 9 bases outside the gene matches. CDR3 length equals 17 residues. The germline V gene encodes CDR1 SNHLY and CDR2 FYNNEI.

The gene calls are TRBV5-6 and TRBJ1-2; TRBD1 might be the D (5 bases). The CDR3 has 14 residues. In germline, CDR1 is SGHDT, CDR2 YYEEEE. The V gene lost 1 base and the J gene lost 4 bases, with 11 bases spanning the gap. CDR3 residues: CASSLRRGGYGYTF. CDR3 DNA sequence: TGTGCCAGCAGCTTGCGGAGGGGTGGCTATGGCTACACCTTC.

This clone occurred a few times. The chain combines TRBV6-5 with TRBJ1-2, with TRBD1 identical over 7 bases. The CDR3 has 12 amino acids. The germline V gene has CDR1 MNHEY and CDR2 SVGAGI. V lost 6 bases, J lost 12 bases, and 10 bases stayed unmatched. CDR3: CASSAGQRPDTF. The CDR3 DNA follows: TGTGCCAGCAGCGCGGGACAGCGTCCTGACACCTTC.

This rearrangement joins TRBV27 to TRBJ1-4; TRBD1 is a possible D gene (5 bases). Trimming removed 4 bases at V and 8 bases at J, with 14 bases between. CDR3 size: 14 residues. The V gene's germline CDR1 is MNHEY and CDR2 SMNVEV (reference sequence). The CDR3 loop is CASSSWGGREKLFF. The CDR3 DNA is TGTGCCAGCAGTTCTTGGGGGGGTCGGGAAAAACTGTTTTTT.

The chain recombines TRBV7-2 with TRBJ2-2, with a possible D match to TRBD2 (6 bases). The CDR3 has 15 residues. The ends were cut back, 5 bases at V and 1 base at J, with 11 bases in the middle. CDR1 SGHTA and CDR2 FQGNSA come from the germline V gene. DNA for the CDR3: TGTGCCAGCAGCCCGAGGAGGGTGAACACCGGGGAGCTGTTTTTT. The encoded protein is CASSPRRVNTGELFF.

The rearrangement links TRBV7-5 to TRBJ2-5. TRBV7-5 is reported as a pseudogene. This CDR3 contains 14 residues. The CDR3 region is CARSLSASQETQYF. The CDR3 DNA reads TGTGCCAGAAGCTTATCGGCTTCCCAAGAGACCCAGTACTTC.

This clone is categorized as large (0.1 to 1%). This chain links TRBV7-9 with TRBJ2-7, with 7 bases fitting TRBD1. V was clipped by 4 bases and J by 7 bases; unmatched bases: 13. This CDR3 has 15 amino acids. Germline V gene sequence: CDR1 SEHNR, CDR2 FQNEAQ (reference sequence). The CDR3 protein is CASSSTGPGFKEQYF. The CDR3, as DNA: TGTGCCAGCAGCTCGACAGGGCCTGGATTTAAAGAGCAGTACTTC.